These 6 T cell receptor beta chains were sequenced from one sample in a study of immune cell composition in non-small cell lung cancer. Repertoires were generated with immunoSEQ multiplex PCR, while TCRdb's copy carries only in-frame clones and drops some. The data hold 8,500 to 9,500 clones, with 70% to 85% observed a single time. Normal lung was sampled as far from the tumour as possible, at least 3 cm. Specimen: non-adjacent lung tissue. These receptor sequences come from a human donor with non-small cell lung cancer.

V gene TRBV5-5 combines with J gene TRBJ2-3; 8 bases are a match to TRBD1. With V trimmed by 5 bases and J by 10 bases, 15 bases remained unmatched. Germline V gene sequence: CDR1 SGHKS, CDR2 YYEKEE (reference sequence). This CDR3 has 15 residues. The CDR3 coding sequence is TGTGCCAGCAGGTTTTCGGACAGGGCGGAAGGGGCGCAGTATTTT. This translates into CASRFSDRAEGAQYF.

The gene calls are TRBV21-1 and TRBJ1-5; TRBD1, as called in the table, went unchecked against the DNA. TRBV21-1 is given as a pseudogene. This CDR3 is 14 amino acids long. CDR3 coding DNA: TGTGCCAGCAGCAAAAGGGGTCCCAATCAGCCCCAGCATTTT. This encodes CASSKRGPNQPQHF.

The CDR3 nucleotides are TGTGCCAGCAGCACACGTACAGGGTTCCAGCCCCAGCATTTT. The encoded protein is CASSTRTGFQPQHF. The V and J genes are TRBV28 and TRBJ1-5, with a weak D call TRBD1 (6 bases). The germline gives CDR1 MDHEN, CDR2 SYDVKM. The ends were cut back, 6 bases at V and 7 bases at J, with 16 bases in the middle. The CDR3 sequence is 14 residues long.

V is TRBV6-5 and J is TRBJ1-5; perhaps TRBD1 as D (6 bases). Trimming pared 4 bases from V and 6 bases from J, leaving 19 bases between. The CDR3 is 16 amino acids. The V gene's germline CDR1 is MNHEY and CDR2 SVGAGI. This CDR3 is CASSSDRTGTGQPQHF. The CDR3 DNA follows: TGTGCCAGCAGTTCCGACAGGACGGGCACCGGTCAGCCCCAGCATTTT.

This clone was observed a handful of times. The chain is built from TRBV4-3 and TRBJ2-1; D uncertain. The CDR3 length is 15 residues. Germline V CDR1 and CDR2: LGHNA, YSLEER. The V end was cut by 0 bases, the J end by 9 bases, with 15 bases between. The CDR3 is CASSQESVSLREQFF. The CDR3 nucleotides are TGCGCCAGCAGCCAAGAAAGCGTTTCTCTTCGTGAGCAGTTCTTC.

The V and J genes are TRBV7-9 and TRBJ2-6; 9 bases match TRBD1. Germline V gene lookup returns CDR1 SEHNR and CDR2 FQNEAQ (reference sequence). The CDR3 contains 18 residues. J lost 0 bases, V lost 5 bases, and 8 bases had no gene match. CDR3 region: CASSPPGQGYSGANVLTF. For the CDR3, the DNA is TGTGCCAGCAGCCCCCCGGGACAGGGTTACTCTGGGGCCAACGTCCTGACTTTC.